A single sample is the source of the 25 T cell receptor beta chains below, sequenced in a study of blood T cell repertoires in COVID-19. Sequencing was performed with immunoSEQ multiplex PCR; in TCRdb, only in-frame clones are kept and a portion is missing. The data show roughly 380,000 clones, with around 87% seen just once and 1.3% held by the top ten. The specimen sequenced was PBMCs or T cells enriched from blood (not recorded which). The source is a man under 40 who had recovered from COVID-19.

This clone was picked up one time. The CDR3 is CASSVGKDRNTGELFF. CDR3 DNA: TGTGCCAGCAGCGTAGGAAAGGACAGGAACACCGGGGAGCTGTTTTTT. The chain has TRBV9 and TRBJ2-2; D is possibly TRBD1 (6 bases). The CDR3 consists of 16 residues. Germline loops: CDR1 SGDLS, CDR2 YYNGEE. V was cut by 0 bases and J by 1 base, with 10 bases left in between.

This chain connects TRBV11-3 to TRBJ1-1; tentative D call: TRBD1 (5 bases). V lost 5 bases and J 1 base, leaving 8 bases between the germline ends. This CDR3 contains 13 residues. Germline V CDR1 and CDR2: SGHNT, YENEEA. The CDR3 DNA reads TGTGCCAGCAGCACAGGTTCGAACACTGAAGCTTTCTTT. Translation: CASSTGSNTEAFF. Filled out from reference TRBV11-3 and TRBJ1-1, the complete variable domain reads EAGVVQSPRYKIIEKKQPVAFWCNPISGHNTLYWYLQNLGQGPELLIRYENEEAVDDSQLPKDRFSAERLKGVDSTLKIQPAELGDSAVYLCASSTGSNTEAFFGQGTRLTVV.

The rearrangement uses TRBV7-9 and TRBJ2-5, with TRBD2 matching 9 bases. The trim removed 7 bases at V and 4 bases at J, leaving 7 bases unmatched. The CDR3 has 14 amino acids. Germline CDR1 reads SEHNR; CDR2 reads FQNEAQ (reference sequence). DNA for the CDR3: TGTGCCAGCACCCGGGGCGGGGGGGCAGAGACCCAGTACTTC. It is translated as CASTRGGGAETQYF.

This chain joins TRBV7-2 and TRBJ1-2, with unresolved D. The V and J ends lost 7 bases and 0 bases respectively, with 12 bases between them. The CDR3 covers 14 residues. Germline lookup yields CDR1 SGHTA and CDR2 FQGNSA. DNA of the CDR3: TGTGCCAGCACCGGGGAACCAGCTAACTATGGCTACACCTTC. This codes for CASTGEPANYGYTF. The variable domain in full, with the rest retrieved from reference TRBV7-2 and TRBJ1-2, is GAGVSQSPSNKVTEKGKDVELRCDPISGHTALYWYRQSLGQGLEFLIYFQGNSAPDKSGLPSDRFSAERTGGSVSTLTIQRTQQEDSAVYLCASTGEPANYGYTFGSGTRLTVV.

V is TRBV19 and J is TRBJ1-2; 11 nucleotides align to TRBD1. The CDR3 runs to 15 residues. The ends lost 5 bases at V and 6 bases at J; junction bases unmatched: 8. The V gene's germline CDR1 is LNHDA and CDR2 SQIVND (reference sequence). As DNA, the CDR3 is TGTGCCAGTAGTGCCCTCGGGACAGGGGGAGATGGCTACACCTTC. This translates into CASSALGTGGDGYTF.

CDR3 bases: TGTGCCAGCAGTCTTAGCAGTAATGAGCAGTTCTTC. Translation: CASSLSSNEQFF. This chain joins TRBV12-3 or TRBV12-4 and TRBJ2-1; no reliable D call. The CDR3 is made up of 12 amino acids. Trimming left V 5 bases short and J 7 bases short, with 9 bases between.

The chain joins TRBV7-9 to TRBJ1-5; 8 nucleotides align to TRBD1. Trimming at V came to 4 bases and at J to 6 bases, leaving 8 bases not matched to a gene. The CDR3 is made up of 15 amino acids. The germline V gene encodes CDR1 SEHNR and CDR2 FQNEAQ (reference sequence). CDR3 nucleotides: TGTGCCAGCAGCTCCTGGGACAGGTCCGGTCAGCCCCAGCATTTT. Residues: CASSSWDRSGQPQHF.

This clone was seen a single time. The J gene is TRBJ1-3, the V gene TRBV6-5; tentative D call: TRBD1 (6 bases). The germline V gene has CDR1 MNHEY and CDR2 SVGAGI. V lost 6 bases to trimming and J lost 2 bases, with 11 bases between them. CDR3 size: 14 residues. This CDR3 is CASRRGQTGNTIYF. The CDR3 DNA reads TGTGCCAGCAGACGTGGACAGACTGGAAACACCATATATTTT.

The chain joins TRBV6-2 or TRBV6-3 to TRBJ2-7; perhaps TRBD2 as D (7 bases). Trimming left V 5 bases short and J 1 base short, with 12 bases between. CDR3 length: 14 residues. The V gene's germline CDR1 is MNHEY and CDR2 SVGEGT. The CDR3 sequence: CASSRGGWSYEQYF. CDR3 bases: TGTGCCAGCAGTAGGGGGGGATGGTCCTACGAGCAGTACTTC.

The V and J genes are TRBV4-1 and TRBJ1-2, with D tentatively TRBD1 (6 bases). CDR1 and CDR2 from the germline V gene are MGHRA and YSYEKL. The CDR3 is 15 residues long. V lost 4 bases and J 4 bases, leaving 16 bases between the germline ends. This CDR3 reads CASSRGTDSFYGYTF. The CDR3 nucleotides are TGCGCCAGCAGCCGAGGGACGGACAGTTTCTATGGCTACACCTTC.

The chain couples TRBV7-9 to TRBJ1-4; TRBD1 agrees at 8 bases. CDR1 SEHNR and CDR2 FQNEAQ come from the germline V gene (reference sequence). V was pared by 6 bases and J by 8 bases, with 8 bases of the junction left unmatched. The CDR3 is made up of 14 amino acids. Here the CDR3 reads CASRDNRGSEKLFF. The DNA for the CDR3 is TGTGCCAGCAGGGATAACAGGGGGTCGGAAAAACTGTTTTTT.

The chain is built from TRBV2 and TRBJ1-6; TRBD1 matches at 10 bases. This CDR3 spans 15 amino acids. V shed 8 bases and J 4 bases; nucleotides not matched to a gene: 5. Germline CDR1 and CDR2: SNHLY and FYNNEI. The CDR3 sequence: CASEMGQGYNSPLHF. In DNA, the CDR3 is TGTGCCAGCGAGATGGGACAGGGGTATAATTCACCCCTCCACTTT.

The genes are TRBV13 and TRBJ2-7; TRBD1 aligns across 7 bases. Germline V gene lookup returns CDR1 PRHDT and CDR2 FYEKMQ (reference sequence). Trimming took 5 bases from V and 2 from J; bases not matched to a gene: 6. This CDR3 contains 14 residues. CDR3 loop: CASSGGQSPYEQYF. DNA of the CDR3: TGTGCCAGCAGCGGGGGACAGTCCCCCTACGAGCAGTACTTC.

This chain uses TRBV7-2 with TRBJ2-3; 10 nucleotides agree with TRBD2. The germline CDR1 and CDR2 sequences are SGHTA and FQGNSA. CDR3 size: 16 residues. The J segment lost 4 bases and the V segment lost 2 bases, leaving 6 bases of the junction unmatched. The CDR3 DNA reads TGTGCCAGCAGCTTACAAGCGGGGGGGCCCTCAGATACGCAGTATTTT. Residues: CASSLQAGGPSDTQYF.

This clone has a single count. The chain combines TRBV28 with TRBJ1-5; tentatively, D is TRBD1 (6 bases). The germline V gene has CDR1 MDHEN and CDR2 SYDVKM. V gave up 6 bases and J gave up 4 bases, with 13 bases separating them. CDR3 length equals 14 residues. CDR3 amino acids: CASRDQGSNQPQHF. The CDR3 DNA reads as TGTGCCAGCAGGGATCAGGGGTCAAATCAGCCCCAGCATTTT.

The V and J genes are TRBV5-1 and TRBJ1-1, with TRBD1 identical over 7 bases. Germline trimming cut 3 bases from V and 5 bases from J; bases unmatched to any gene: 4. The CDR3 sequence is 13 residues long. The germline V gene encodes CDR1 SGHRS and CDR2 YFSETQ. The DNA for the CDR3 is TGCGCCAGCAGCTGGGAACAGGGGACTGAAGCTTTCTTT. It translates to CASSWEQGTEAFF.

This sequence joins TRBV15 and TRBJ1-2; 11 bases agree with TRBD1. The trim removed 6 bases at V and 2 bases at J, leaving 2 bases unmatched. The CDR3 length is 14 residues. The germline gives CDR1 LNHNV, CDR2 YYDKDF (reference sequence). The CDR3 protein is CATRGQGENYGYTF. The CDR3 DNA follows: TGTGCCACCAGGGGACAGGGGGAAAACTATGGCTACACCTTC.

In this sample, this clone turned up a few times. V is TRBV19 and J is TRBJ1-1; D is uncertain. The CDR3 has 14 amino acids. In germline, CDR1 is LNHDA, CDR2 SQIVND (reference sequence). Trimming shortened V by 6 bases and J by 0 bases, and 11 bases separated the two germline ends. CDR3 DNA sequence: TGTGCCAGTAGGAACCCGGGAATGAACACTGAAGCTTTCTTT. This sequence encodes CASRNPGMNTEAFF.

About this clone: The same CDR3 can be traced to other DNA sequences in this sample. This chain uses TRBV5-1 with TRBJ1-5; D is uncertain. The CDR3 length is 13 residues. Trimming removed 0 bases at V and 7 bases at J, with 8 bases between. CDR1 and CDR2 from the germline V gene are SGHRS and YFSETQ. The CDR3 DNA is TGCGCCAGCAGCTTGGGTGGAGGACAGCCCCAGCATTTT. Translated: CASSLGGGQPQHF.

This chain joins TRBV19 and TRBJ1-5; possibly TRBD1 for D (5 bases). The CDR3 is made up of 14 amino acids. The V gene lost 5 bases and the J gene lost 2 bases, with 10 bases spanning the gap. Germline V gene sequence: CDR1 LNHDA, CDR2 SQIVND (reference sequence). The CDR3 sequence: CASSLGQGNQPQHF. In DNA form, the CDR3 reads TGTGCCAGTAGTCTTGGACAAGGCAATCAGCCCCAGCATTTT. The whole variable domain, filled in from reference TRBV19 and TRBJ1-5, reads DGGITQSPKYLFRKEGQNVTLSCEQNLNHDAMYWYRQDPGQGLRLIYYSQIVNDFQKGDIAEGYSVSREKKESFPLTVTSAQKNPTAFYLCASSLGQGNQPQHFGDGTRLSIL.

Only one count was recorded for this clone. The chain uses TRBV24-1 and TRBJ1-5, with unresolved D. Per the germline V gene, CDR1 is KGHDR and CDR2 is SFDVKD. The CDR3 totals 14 residues. V lost 9 bases to trimming and J lost 1 base, with 12 bases between them. CDR3 nucleotide sequence: TGTGCCACCTTAGAGGATTCCAGCAATCAGCCCCAGCATTTT. Its translation is CATLEDSSNQPQHF.

This clone was seen just once. The rearrangement uses TRBV30 and TRBJ1-4; 7 nucleotides agree with TRBD1. The length of the CDR3 is 15 residues. Germline trimming cut 2 bases from V and 4 bases from J; bases unmatched to any gene: 7. The V gene's germline CDR1 is GTSNPN and CDR2 SVGIG (reference sequence). CDR3 DNA sequence: TGTGCCTGGAGTCTGCTGACAGGGATTAATGAAAAACTGTTTTTT. Translated: CAWSLLTGINEKLFF.

This clone was found once. The rearrangement links TRBV5-4 to TRBJ2-2; 7 nucleotides line up with TRBD1. V trimming: 0 bases; J trimming: 1 base; junction bases outside the gene matches: 3. Germline V gene lookup returns CDR1 SGHNT and CDR2 YYREEE (reference sequence). CDR3 size: 16 residues. The CDR3 reads CASSLVRGLNTGELFF. CDR3 sequence (DNA): TGTGCCAGCAGCTTGGTTAGGGGGCTGAACACCGGGGAGCTGTTTTTT.

This chain connects TRBV12-3 or TRBV12-4 to TRBJ2-7, with TRBD1 as a possible D gene (5 bases). Trimming pared 3 bases from V and 2 bases from J, leaving 8 bases between. This CDR3 region has 13 residues. The chain's CDR3 is CASSFDSAYEQYF. In DNA, the CDR3 is TGTGCCAGCAGTTTTGACAGCGCCTACGAGCAGTACTTC.

The CDR3 DNA reads as TGTGCCAGCAGAACTTCAGGGGGGCGCGGGAACACTGAAGCTTTCTTT. Translating it yields CASRTSGGRGNTEAFF. The chain carries TRBV7-2 and TRBJ1-1; 7 positions match TRBD1. Germline loops: CDR1 SGHTA, CDR2 FQGNSA. Trimming removed 6 bases from V and 1 base from J; junction bases left unmatched: 11. The CDR3 is 16 residues long. The complete variable domain, with remaining parts taken from reference TRBV7-2 and TRBJ1-1, reads GAGVSQSPSNKVTEKGKDVELRCDPISGHTALYWYRQSLGQGLEFLIYFQGNSAPDKSGLPSDRFSAERTGGSVSTLTIQRTQQEDSAVYLCASRTSGGRGNTEAFFGQGTRLTVV.